The present T cell receptor beta chain was sequenced within a study of cytomegalovirus exposure and HLA in healthy donors (dated by TCRdb to 2015 to 2018). As for the study more broadly: The 666 repertoires of the first cohort and the 120 or so validation repertoires were produced on the same platform, according to a later analysis. The study was designed to test whether signatures of past pathogen exposure could be identified by cataloging public T cell receptors. Besides the first cohort of hundreds of subjects, a separate validation cohort made up of 120 different subjects was used. High-throughput TCR immunosequencing, statistical association of individual TCRs with disease status, and machine learning were combined to predict cytomegalovirus infection status.

Beyond this particular receptor, the publication reports: The study gave a list of roughly 150 TCR beta chains associated with cytomegalovirus. Most TCR sequences were observed very rarely across donors, whereas some public TCRs were present in many individuals. The classifier was reported to diagnose cytomegalovirus status with high specificity and sensitivity in both the original and validation cohorts. A later analysis found that TCRs clustered in the first cohort also tended to co-occur in the 120 validation repertoires, with 94% of cluster scores above 0. In vitro tests confirmed that a few of the cytomegalovirus-associated TCR beta chains recognize cytomegalovirus antigens. A later analysis had no HLA typing for the validation cohort, so co-occurrence there was scored across all 130 or so repertoires. According to the authors, the approach could potentially be generalized to other disease states and immunological phenotypes.

V loses 5 bases at its end and J loses 4 bases; junction bases beyond the gene matches: 8. From cysteine to phenylalanine, the CDR3 is 16 amino acids long. Only the CDR3 part of the read is kept: 48 bases, read in frame from the first base. In the germline V gene (reference sequence), CDR1 corresponds to MNHEY and CDR2 to SMNVEV. Separate from the roughly 650-subject first cohort, the validation cohort of 120 subjects was the group to which the donors belonged. Library preparation was by the immunoSEQ multiplex PCR assay. As for how the authors treated the data: A statistical classification framework was built to diagnose cytomegalovirus status from the catalog of TCR beta chain sequences. The table was pulled from immuneACCESS by TCRdb, which kept in-frame rearrangements only. Such tables lose some clones; where checked, under half of the loss comes from unresolved V genes, and the rest has no known cause. The V and J calls and clone size come from that table; D and trimming were worked out from the DNA. For this sample the table gives around 200,000 clones, of which approximately 83% were detected only once. The ten top clones hold about 3% of the sample.

Regarding this clone: Its antigen target is currently unknown. Base qualities are not at hand, and no much larger clone is one base apart.

Sequenced input: PBMCs. The chain couples TRBV27 to TRBJ2-3, with 11 central nucleotides matching TRBD2. The source is a woman aged 18 to 35 in good health and CMV-seropositive. The CDR3 region reads CASSVIAGGLSDTQYF. The DNA reads as follows: TGTGCCAGCAGTGTCATAGCGGGGGGGCTGTCAGATACGCAGTATTTT.